These 11 T cell receptor beta chains share one sample of origin, sequenced in a study of blood T cells in healthy people across ages. A sample-barcoded 5' primer and a J-beta primer mix were used in a second PCR of about 7 to 12 cycles. TCRdb re-called the 5' RACE reads through MiXCR, storing one row per CDR3 protein. The data show about 1.6 million distinct CDR3 sequences, roughly 32% seen once. Sequencing used blood. The receptors here all came from a woman under 40 in good health.

This clonotype has at least ten counts. The junction differs from germline at one of its ends, possibly a read error. This sequence joins TRBV5-1 and TRBJ2-5; 7 bases agree with TRBD2. From germline, CDR1 is SGHRS and CDR2 YFSETQ. There are 15 residues in the CDR3. For the CDR3, the DNA is TGTGCCAGCAGCTTAGTTGGCGGGGGACAAGAGACCCAGTACTTC. It codes for CASSLVGGGQETQYF.

As concerns this clonotype: With a much larger clone just one base away, this may be a read error. The chain joins TRBV28 to TRBJ2-7; TRBD2 aligns across 7 bases. Germline-derived CDR1 and CDR2 are MDHEN and SYDVKM. The CDR3 runs 14 residues. CDR3 protein: CATDSGPSSYEPYF. CDR3 in DNA: TGTGCCACCGATAGCGGGCCCAGCTCCTACGAGCCGTACTTC.

There are a few counts of this clonotype. The chain couples TRBV7-3 to TRBJ2-1; no reliable D call. CDR1 SGHTA and CDR2 FQGTGA come from the germline V gene. Between the trimmed V and J ends, which lost 0 bases and 6 bases, there was a span of 12 bases. This CDR3 region has 15 residues. The CDR3 bases are TGTGCCAGCAGCTTAACGAGGTCAGTGGGCAATGAGCAGTTCTTC. It translates to CASSLTRSVGNEQFF.

Concerning this clonotype: At one end, the junction sequence differs from germline, possibly due to a read error. V is TRBV18 and J is TRBJ2-7; TRBD2 might be the D (5 bases). The J call is uncertain, as TRBJ2-5 better fits the DNA end. Per the germline V gene, CDR1 is KGHSH and CDR2 is LQKENI. The CDR3 covers 14 residues. CDR3 DNA sequence: TGTGCCAACTCACCACCGGGGAAGCTAAAGACCCAGTACTTC. This encodes CANSPPGKLKTQYF.

This clonotype has more than one count but fewer than ten. The J gene is TRBJ2-7, the V gene TRBV6-1; 9 bases agree with TRBD2. CDR1 and CDR2 (germline): MNHNS, SASEGT. There are 15 residues in the CDR3. V was clipped by 3 bases and J by 3 bases; unmatched bases: 6. CDR3 residues: CASSDRSSGIYEQYF. The DNA of the CDR3 is TGTGCCAGCAGTGATCGGTCTAGCGGGATCTACGAGCAGTACTTC.

Comment on this clonotype: This may come from a read error, since a much larger clone is one base off. CDR3 residues: CASSLDETGYTEQYF. CDR3 coding DNA: TGTGCCAGCAGCTTAGATGAGACAGGGTACACTGAGCAGTACTTC. J is TRBJ2-5 and V is TRBV7-8; 7 bases align to TRBD1. The germline V gene encodes CDR1 SGHVS and CDR2 FQNEAQ. Trimming removed 1 base from V and 11 bases from J; junction bases left unmatched: 13. The CDR3 contains 15 residues.

The CDR3 reads CASSLQGPYGYTF. The DNA for the CDR3 is TGTGCCAGCAGTTTACAAGGACCTTATGGCTACACCTTC. The rearrangement uses TRBV28 and TRBJ1-2; unclear D gene. This CDR3 has 13 amino acids. V lost 2 bases, J lost 5 bases, and 9 bases lay in between. Looked up from germline, CDR1 is MDHEN and CDR2 is SYDVKM.

The genes are TRBV11-1 and TRBJ2-1; TRBD1 or TRBD2 may be the D gene (7 bases each). Trimming cost V 5 bases and J 3 bases, with 23 bases left between them. The CDR3 extends over 18 amino acids. The V gene's germline CDR1 is SGHAT and CDR2 FQDESV (reference sequence). Written as DNA, the CDR3 is TGTGCCAGCAGCGCGAGCGGGACAGCCGCCGGATTCTACAATGAGCAGTTCTTC. Its protein is CASSASGTAAGFYNEQFF.

This clonotype has only a few counts. This rearrangement joins TRBV7-8 to TRBJ2-1; 8 bases line up with TRBD2. This CDR3 contains 15 residues. The V gene end was trimmed by 5 bases and the J gene end by 4 bases; junction bases not matched to a gene: 7. Per the germline V gene, CDR1 is SGHVS and CDR2 is FQNEAQ. The CDR3 loop is CASSPSGSWYNEQFF. In nucleotides, the CDR3 is TGTGCCAGCAGCCCAAGCGGGAGTTGGTACAATGAGCAGTTCTTC. Supplemented by reference TRBV7-8 and TRBJ2-1, the full variable domain reads GAGVSQSPRYKVAKRGQDVALRCDPISGHVSLFWYQQALGQGPEFLTYFQNEAQLDKSGLPSDRFFAERPEGSVSTLKIQRTQQEDSAVYLCASSPSGSWYNEQFFGPGTRLTVL.

In this sample, this clonotype turned up a few times. J is TRBJ2-3 and V is TRBV3-1, with 7 bases lining up with TRBD2. The ends lost 1 base at V and 2 bases at J; junction bases unmatched: 6. The CDR3 sequence is 16 residues long. Germline V gene data show CDR1 as LGHDT and CDR2 as YNNKEL (reference sequence). CDR3 sequence: CASSQGAGEYTDTQYF. The CDR3 DNA follows: TGTGCCAGCAGCCAAGGGGCGGGAGAGTACACAGATACGCAGTATTTT.

The table lists this clonotype with many counts. J is TRBJ2-3 and V is TRBV7-2, with D uncertain. The CDR3 spans 13 residues. V lost 1 base and J 5 bases, leaving 7 bases between the germline ends. Germline values: CDR1 SGHTA, CDR2 FQGNSA. CDR3 residues: CASSLEVEDTQYF. The CDR3, as DNA: TGTGCCAGCAGCTTAGAGGTTGAAGATACGCAGTATTTT.